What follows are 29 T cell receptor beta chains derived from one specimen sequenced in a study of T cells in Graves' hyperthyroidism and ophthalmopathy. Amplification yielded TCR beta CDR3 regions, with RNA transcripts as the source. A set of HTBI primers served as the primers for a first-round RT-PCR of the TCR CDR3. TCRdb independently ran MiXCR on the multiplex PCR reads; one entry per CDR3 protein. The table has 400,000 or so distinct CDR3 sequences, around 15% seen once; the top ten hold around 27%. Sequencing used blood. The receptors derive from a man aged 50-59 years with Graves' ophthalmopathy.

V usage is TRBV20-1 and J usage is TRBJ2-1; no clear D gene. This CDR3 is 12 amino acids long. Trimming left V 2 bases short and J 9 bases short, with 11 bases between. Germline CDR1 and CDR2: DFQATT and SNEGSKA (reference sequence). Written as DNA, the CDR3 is TGCAGTGCTAGATGGGCCACGGGTGAGCAGTTCTTC. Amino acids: CSARWATGEQFF.

The CDR3 here is CASSSGLAGVGVDVDTQYF. The CDR3 DNA reads as TGTGCCAGCAGCTCCGGACTAGCGGGAGTGGGGGTGGATGTCGATACGCAGTATTTT. This sequence joins TRBV7-2 and TRBJ2-3, with 13 bases matching TRBD2. The CDR3 loop spans 19 amino acids. V shed 4 bases and J 6 bases; nucleotides not matched to a gene: 16. The germline gives CDR1 SGHTA, CDR2 FQGNSA.

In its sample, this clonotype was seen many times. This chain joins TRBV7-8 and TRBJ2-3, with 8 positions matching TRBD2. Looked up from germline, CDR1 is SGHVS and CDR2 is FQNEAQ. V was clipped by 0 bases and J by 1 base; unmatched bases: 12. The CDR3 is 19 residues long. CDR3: CASSLAVSGASYGTDTQYF. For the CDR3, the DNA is TGTGCCAGCAGCTTAGCGGTTAGCGGGGCTTCATATGGCACAGATACGCAGTATTTT.

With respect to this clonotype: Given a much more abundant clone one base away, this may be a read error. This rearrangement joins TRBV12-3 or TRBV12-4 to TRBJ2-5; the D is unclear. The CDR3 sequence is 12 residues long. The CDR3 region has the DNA TGTGCCAGCAGTCCCGCTCAAGAGGCCCAGTACTTC. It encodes CASSPAQEAQYF.

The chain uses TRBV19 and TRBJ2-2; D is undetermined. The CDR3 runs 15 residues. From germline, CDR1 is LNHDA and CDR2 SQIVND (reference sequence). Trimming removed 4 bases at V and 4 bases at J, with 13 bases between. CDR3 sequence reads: CASSSVGLGTGELFF. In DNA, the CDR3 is TGTGCCAGTAGTAGCGTGGGGTTGGGCACCGGGGAGCTGTTTTTT.

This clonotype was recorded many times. The CDR3 coding sequence is TGCAGTGCTAGATACAGCGGGCGAGCCGTAACGCAGTATTTT. Translation gives CSARYSGRAVTQYF. The V call is TRBV20-1, the J call TRBJ2-3; possible D gene TRBD2, 6 bases. Per germline, CDR1 DFQATT and CDR2 SNEGSKA (reference sequence). CDR3 length: 14 residues. Between the trimmed V and J ends, which lost 2 bases and 9 bases, there was a span of 18 bases.

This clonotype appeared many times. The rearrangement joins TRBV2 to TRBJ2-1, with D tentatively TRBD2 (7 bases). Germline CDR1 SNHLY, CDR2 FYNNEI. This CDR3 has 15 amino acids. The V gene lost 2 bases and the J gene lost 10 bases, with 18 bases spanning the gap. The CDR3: CASSEMARGGREQFF. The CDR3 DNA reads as TGTGCCAGCAGTGAAATGGCTAGGGGGGGGAGGGAGCAGTTCTTC.

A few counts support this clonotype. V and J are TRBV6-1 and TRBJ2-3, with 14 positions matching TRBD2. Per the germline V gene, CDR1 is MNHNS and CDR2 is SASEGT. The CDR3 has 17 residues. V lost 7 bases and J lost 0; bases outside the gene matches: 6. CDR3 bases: TGTGCCAGCAAACGACTAGCGGGAGGGCCTAGCACAGATACGCAGTATTTT. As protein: CASKRLAGGPSTDTQYF.

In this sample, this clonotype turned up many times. CDR3 protein: CASSPHTGGTAEAFF. The CDR3 DNA follows: TGTGCCAGCAGCCCCCACACCGGGGGTACGGCTGAAGCTTTCTTT. The chain carries TRBV14 and TRBJ1-1; possibly TRBD1 for D (5 bases). Germline assignment: CDR1 SGHDN and CDR2 FVKESK. V gave up 4 bases and J gave up 6 bases, with 18 bases separating them. The CDR3 spans 15 residues.

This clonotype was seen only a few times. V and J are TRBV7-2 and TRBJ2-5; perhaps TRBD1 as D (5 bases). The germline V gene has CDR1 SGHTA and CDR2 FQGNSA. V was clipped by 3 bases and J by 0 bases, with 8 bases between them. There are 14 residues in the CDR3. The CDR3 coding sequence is TGTGCCAGCAGCTTGCTCAGGGACCAAGAGACCCAGTACTTC. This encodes CASSLLRDQETQYF.

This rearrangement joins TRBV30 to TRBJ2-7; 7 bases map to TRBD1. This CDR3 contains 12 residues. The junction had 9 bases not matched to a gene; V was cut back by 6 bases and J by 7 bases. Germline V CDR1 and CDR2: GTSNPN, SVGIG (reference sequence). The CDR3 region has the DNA TGTGCCTGTCGAGGGGGCACTGGGGAGCAGTACTTC. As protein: CACRGGTGEQYF. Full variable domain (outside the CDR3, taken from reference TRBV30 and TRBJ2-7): SQTIHQWPATLVQPVGSPLSLECTVEGTSNPNLYWYRQAAGRGLQLLFYSVGIGQISSEVPQNLSASRPQDRQFILSSKKLLLSDSGFYLCACRGGTGEQYFGPGTRLTVT.

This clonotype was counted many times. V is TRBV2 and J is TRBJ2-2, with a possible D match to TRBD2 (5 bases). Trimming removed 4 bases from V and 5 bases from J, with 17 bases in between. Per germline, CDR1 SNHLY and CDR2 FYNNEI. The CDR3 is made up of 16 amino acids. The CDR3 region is CASSAYPGTVTGELFF. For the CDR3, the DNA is TGTGCCAGCAGTGCTTACCCGGGAACAGTTACCGGGGAGCTGTTTTTT.

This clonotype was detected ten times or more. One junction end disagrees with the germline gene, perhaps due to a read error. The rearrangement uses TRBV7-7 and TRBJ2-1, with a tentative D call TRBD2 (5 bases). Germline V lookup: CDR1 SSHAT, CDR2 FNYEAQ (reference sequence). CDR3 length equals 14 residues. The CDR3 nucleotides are TGTGCTAGCAGCTTGTCCAGCGGAAACAATGAGCAGTTCTTC. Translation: CASSLSSGNNEQFF.

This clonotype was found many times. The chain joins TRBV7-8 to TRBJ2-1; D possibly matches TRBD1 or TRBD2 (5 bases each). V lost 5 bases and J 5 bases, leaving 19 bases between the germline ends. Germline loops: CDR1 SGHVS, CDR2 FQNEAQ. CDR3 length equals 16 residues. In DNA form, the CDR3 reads TGTGCCAGCAGCCTCCGGCCGGGGCGCGTCAACAATGAGCAGTTCTTC. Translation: CASSLRPGRVNNEQFF.

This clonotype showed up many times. The CDR3 nucleotides are TGTGCCAGCAGCTTAGAAGGGGGTAGCAATAATTCACCCCTCCACTTT. Protein product: CASSLEGGSNNSPLHF. The V and J genes are TRBV7-9 and TRBJ1-6; the D gene is possibly TRBD1 (6 bases). The CDR3 runs 16 residues. Germline assignment: CDR1 SEHNR and CDR2 FQNEAQ (reference sequence). V was clipped by 1 base and J by 5 bases, with 12 bases between them.

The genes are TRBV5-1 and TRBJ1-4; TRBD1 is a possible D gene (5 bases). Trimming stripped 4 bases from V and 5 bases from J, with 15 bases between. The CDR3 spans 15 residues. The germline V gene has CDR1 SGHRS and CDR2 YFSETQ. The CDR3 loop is CASSTRSGNNEKLFF. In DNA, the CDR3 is TGCGCCAGCAGCACCCGGTCAGGGAACAATGAAAAACTGTTTTTT.

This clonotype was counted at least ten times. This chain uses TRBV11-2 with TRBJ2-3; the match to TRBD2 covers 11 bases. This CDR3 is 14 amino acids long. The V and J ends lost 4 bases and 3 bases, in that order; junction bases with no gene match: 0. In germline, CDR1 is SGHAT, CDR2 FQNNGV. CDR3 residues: CASSWTSGTDTQYF. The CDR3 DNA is TGTGCCAGCAGCTGGACTAGCGGGACAGATACGCAGTATTTT.

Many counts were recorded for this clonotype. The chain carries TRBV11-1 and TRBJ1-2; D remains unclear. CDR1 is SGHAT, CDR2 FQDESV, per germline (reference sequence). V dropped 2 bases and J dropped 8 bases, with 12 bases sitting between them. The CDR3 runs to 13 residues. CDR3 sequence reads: CASSLPGRGGYTF. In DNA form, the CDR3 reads TGTGCCAGCAGCTTACCCGGCCGAGGAGGCTACACCTTC. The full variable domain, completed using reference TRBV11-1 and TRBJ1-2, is EAEVAQSPRYKITEKSQAVAFWCDPISGHATLYWYRQILGQGPELLVQFQDESVVDDSQLPKDRFSAERLKGVDSTLKIQPAELGDSAMYLCASSLPGRGGYTFGSGTRLTVV.

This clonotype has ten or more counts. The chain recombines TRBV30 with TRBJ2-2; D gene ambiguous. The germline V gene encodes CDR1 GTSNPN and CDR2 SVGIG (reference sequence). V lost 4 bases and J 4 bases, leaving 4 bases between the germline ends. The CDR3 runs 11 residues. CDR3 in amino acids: CAWTITGELFF. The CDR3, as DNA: TGTGCCTGGACCATCACCGGGGAGCTGTTTTTT.

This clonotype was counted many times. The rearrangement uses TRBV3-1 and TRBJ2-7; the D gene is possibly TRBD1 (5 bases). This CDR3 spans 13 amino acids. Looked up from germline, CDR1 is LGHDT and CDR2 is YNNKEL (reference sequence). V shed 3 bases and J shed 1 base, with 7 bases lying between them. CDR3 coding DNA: TGTGCCAGCAGCCAGTACAGGTCCTACGAGCAGTACTTC. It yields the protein CASSQYRSYEQYF.

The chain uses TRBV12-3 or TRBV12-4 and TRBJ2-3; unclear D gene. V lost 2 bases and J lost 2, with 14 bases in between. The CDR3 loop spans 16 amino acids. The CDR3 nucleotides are TGTGCCAGCAGTTTAAAGCCCCCGGCCCACACAGATACGCAGTATTTT. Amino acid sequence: CASSLKPPAHTDTQYF.

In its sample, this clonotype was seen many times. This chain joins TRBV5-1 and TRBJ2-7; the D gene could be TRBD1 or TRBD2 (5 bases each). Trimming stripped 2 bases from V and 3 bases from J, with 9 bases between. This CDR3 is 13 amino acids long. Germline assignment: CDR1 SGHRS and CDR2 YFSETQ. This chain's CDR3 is CASSFGAVYEQYF. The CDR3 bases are TGCGCCAGCAGCTTCGGGGCAGTCTACGAGCAGTACTTC.

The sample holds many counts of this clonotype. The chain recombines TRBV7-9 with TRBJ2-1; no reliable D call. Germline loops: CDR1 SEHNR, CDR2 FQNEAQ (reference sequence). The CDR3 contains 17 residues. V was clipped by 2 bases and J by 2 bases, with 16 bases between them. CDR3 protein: CASSLSRALLPYNEQFF. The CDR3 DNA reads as TGTGCCAGCAGCTTAAGTCGGGCCCTATTACCCTACAATGAGCAGTTCTTC. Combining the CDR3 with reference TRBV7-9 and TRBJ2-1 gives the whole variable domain DTGVSQNPRHKITKRGQNVTFRCDPISEHNRLYWYRQTLGQGPEFLTYFQNEAQLEKSRLLSDRFSAERPKGSFSTLEIQRTEQGDSAMYLCASSLSRALLPYNEQFFGPGTRLTVL.

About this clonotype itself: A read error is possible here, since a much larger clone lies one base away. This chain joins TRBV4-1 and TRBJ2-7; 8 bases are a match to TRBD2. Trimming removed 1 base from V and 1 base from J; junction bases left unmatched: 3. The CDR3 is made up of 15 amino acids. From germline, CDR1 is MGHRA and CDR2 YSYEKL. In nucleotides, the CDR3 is TGCGCCAGCAGCCAAGGAGTAGCGGGATCCTACGAGCAGTACTTC. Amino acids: CASSQGVAGSYEQYF.

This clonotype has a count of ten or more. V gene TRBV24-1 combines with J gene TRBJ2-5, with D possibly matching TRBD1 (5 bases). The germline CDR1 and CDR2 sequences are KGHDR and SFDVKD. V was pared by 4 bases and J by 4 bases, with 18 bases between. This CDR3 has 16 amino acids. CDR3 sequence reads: CATSESRTLKGETQYF. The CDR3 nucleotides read TGTGCCACCAGTGAAAGCCGGACACTTAAGGGAGAGACCCAGTACTTC.

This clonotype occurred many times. CDR3 amino acids: CATSDDHSSGSATQFF. The CDR3 DNA follows: TGTGCCACCAGTGACGATCATTCTAGCGGGTCCGCGACGCAGTTCTTC. This sequence joins TRBV24-1 and TRBJ2-1, with TRBD2 matching 8 bases. This CDR3 spans 16 amino acids. CDR1 and CDR2 (germline): KGHDR, SFDVKD. V shed 4 bases and J 12 bases; nucleotides not matched to a gene: 16.

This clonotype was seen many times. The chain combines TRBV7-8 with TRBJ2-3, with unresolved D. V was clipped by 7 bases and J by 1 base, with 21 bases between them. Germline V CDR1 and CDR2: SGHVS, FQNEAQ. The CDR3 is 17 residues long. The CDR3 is CASTQLPPALGTDTQYF. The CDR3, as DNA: TGTGCCAGCACCCAACTCCCACCGGCCCTCGGCACAGATACGCAGTATTTT.

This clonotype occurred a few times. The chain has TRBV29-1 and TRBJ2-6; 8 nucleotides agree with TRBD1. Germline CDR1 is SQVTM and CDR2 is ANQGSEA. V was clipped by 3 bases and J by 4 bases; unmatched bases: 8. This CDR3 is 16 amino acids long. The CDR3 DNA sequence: TGCAGCGTTGAGGGACAGGCTCCCTCGGGGGCCAACGTCCTGACTTTC. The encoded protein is CSVEGQAPSGANVLTF. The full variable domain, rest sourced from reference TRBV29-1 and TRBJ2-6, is SAVISQKPSRDICQRGTSLTIQCQVDSQVTMMFWYRQQPGQSLTLIATANQGSEATYESGFVIDKFPISRPNLTFSTLTVSNMSPEDSSIYLCSVEGQAPSGANVLTFGAGSRLTVL.

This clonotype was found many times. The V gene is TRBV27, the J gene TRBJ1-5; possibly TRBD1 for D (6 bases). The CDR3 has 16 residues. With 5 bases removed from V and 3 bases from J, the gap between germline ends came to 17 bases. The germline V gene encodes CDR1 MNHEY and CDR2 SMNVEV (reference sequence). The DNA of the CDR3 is TGTGCCAGCAGTCCCCAAACAGGGTTTTCCAATCAGCCCCAGCATTTT. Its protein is CASSPQTGFSNQPQHF.